The next 4 T cell receptor beta chains were all read from a single sample in a study of blood T cell repertoires in COVID-19. Clones were read by immunoSEQ multiplex PCR, and TCRdb kept only the in-frame ones, dropping some. The sample has fewer than 400,000 clones; about 85% are singletons. The sample taken for sequencing was PBMCs or T cells enriched from blood (not recorded which). The receptor source for this set is a woman between 25 and 40 years old who had been exposed to COVID-19.

V is TRBV4-2 and J is TRBJ2-4, with D maybe TRBD2 (5 bases). There are 17 residues in the CDR3. Germline V gene sequence: CDR1 LGHNA, CDR2 YNFKEQ. V gave up 0 bases and J gave up 6 bases, with 18 bases separating them. The CDR3 region has the DNA TGTGCCAGCAGCCAAGACCTAGGTTTGGCGGGTAGAAACATTCAGTACTTC. It encodes CASSQDLGLAGRNIQYF.

CDR3 in DNA: TGTGCCAGCAGCCAAGCCGGGACAGGGGTCTACGAGCAGTACTTC. Protein product: CASSQAGTGVYEQYF. The chain has TRBV3-1 (or the pseudogene TRBV3-2) and TRBJ2-7; TRBD1 aligns across 10 bases. From germline, CDR1 is LGHDT and CDR2 YNNKEL (reference sequence). Losses at the gene ends were 1 base for V and 3 bases for J; bases not matched to a gene: 3. This CDR3 contains 15 residues.

To note about this clone: A much larger clone sits a single nucleotide away, making a read error possible. Other DNA sequences in the sample encode the same CDR3. The chain couples TRBV5-1 to TRBJ2-3, with 11 bases matching TRBD2. Trimming took 0 bases from V and 0 from J; bases not matched to a gene: 0. This CDR3 is 16 amino acids long. From germline, CDR1 is SGHRS and CDR2 YFSETQ. For the CDR3, the DNA is TGCGCCAGCAGCTTGGGGACTAGCGGGAGCACAGATACGCAGTATTTT. It is translated as CASSLGTSGSTDTQYF.

This rearrangement joins TRBV19 to TRBJ2-5; D gene uncertain. Trimming removed 9 bases from V and 5 bases from J, with 19 bases in between. The CDR3 covers 14 residues. Per germline, CDR1 LNHDA and CDR2 SQIVND (reference sequence). This CDR3 reads CASSDPKVSETQYF. CDR3 DNA: TGTGCCAGCAGCGACCCTAAGGTGTCGGAGACCCAGTACTTC.